A selection of T cell receptor beta chains follows, all from one sample in a study of T-cell memory formation after mild COVID-19. TCRdb recomputed calls from the 5' RACE reads with MiXCR, one row per CDR3 protein. The data contain some 280,000 distinct CDR3 sequences, around 15% of them singletons. Source material: PBMCs or a T cell subset sorted from them (not recorded which). The receptors originated from a man between 18 and 35 years old who had mild COVID-19 (a few samples of this study predate the infection). Cell type and time point are not known. CDR3s include the opening cysteine and the closing phenylalanine or tryptophan. D genes are given only for firm matches. The size of a clone is reported for some rows only, either as once, few or many, or as a class for expanded clones.

clone_size j_call v_call d_call cdr3_aa cdr3_nt
many TRBJ2-3 TRBV3-2 . CASSQERTSERDTQYF TGTGCCAGCAGCCAAGAGAGGACTAGCGAAAGGGATACGCAGTATTTT
few TRBJ1-3 TRBV4-3 . CASSVGRNSGNTIYF TGCGCCAGCAGCGTAGGCAGGAACTCTGGAAACACCATATATTTT
. TRBJ1-2 TRBV19 . CATQLPNYGYTF TGTGCGACGCAGCTACCTAACTATGGCTACACCTTC
. TRBJ2-1 TRBV6-2/TRBV6-3 TRBD1 CASGQGASQFF TGTGCCAGCGGGCAGGGGGCCTCTCAGTTCTTC
. TRBJ2-6 TRBV7-3 . CASSPLLGQTGANVLTF TGTGCCAGCAGCCCGTTATTAGGGCAGACTGGGGCCAACGTCCTGACTTTC
. TRBJ2-2 TRBV9 . CASRGRGSPELFF TGTGCCAGCAGGGGCAGGGGTTCCCCGGAGCTGTTTTTT
many TRBJ1-6 TRBV5-6 . CASSFYASPLHF TGTGCCAGCAGCTTTTACGCTTCACCCCTCCACTTT
. TRBJ2-1 TRBV12-3/TRBV12-4 . CASSSELVREQFF TGTGCCAGCAGTTCGGAACTAGTTCGTGAGCAGTTCTTC
. TRBJ1-1 TRBV4-3 TRBD1 CASSHRLYDRDRGRSEAFF TGCGCCAGCAGCCACCGACTTTACGACCGGGACAGGGGAAGATCTGAAGCTTTCTTT
. TRBJ1-2 TRBV27 . CASSLSMTDNYGYTF TGTGCCAGCAGTTTATCGATGACGGACAACTATGGCTACACCTTC
few TRBJ1-2 TRBV9 . CASSSAGATANYGYTF TGTGCCAGCAGCTCCGCTGGGGCGACAGCTAACTATGGCTACACCTTC
. TRBJ1-1 TRBV10-3 . CAISERANMNTEAFF TGTGCCATCAGTGAGAGAGCTAACATGAACACTGAAGCTTTCTTT
few TRBJ2-2 TRBV11-2 . CASGNRLADTGELFF TGTGCCAGCGGGAATAGGCTAGCTGACACCGGGGAGCTGTTTTTT
few TRBJ1-6 TRBV6-6 . CASSSRRGDSPLHF TGTGCCAGCAGTAGCAGGAGGGGTGATTCACCCCTCCACTTT
. TRBJ2-3 TRBV6-5 . CASTQGRSSTDTQYF TGTGCCAGCACCCAGGGCAGGTCTAGCACAGATACGCAGTATTTT
. TRBJ1-6 TRBV7-2 . CASSFEGGGVVRYSPLHF TGTGCCAGCAGCTTCGAGGGGGGAGGGGTAGTCAGGTATTCACCCCTCCACTTT
. TRBJ1-2 TRBV15 . CATSRGLDYGYTF TGTGCCACCAGCAGGGGATTAGACTATGGCTACACCTTC
few TRBJ2-3 TRBV7-2 . CASSQSGRTRDTQYF TGTGCCAGCAGCCAATCCGGGCGCACCCGCGATACGCAGTATTTT